Shown below are 10 T cell receptor beta chains from a single sample sequenced in a study of shared clonotypes between healthy human individuals. Measured with immunoSEQ multiplex PCR; TCRdb has only the in-frame clones, and not every one. The sample lists roughly 2,300,000 clones; 92% were seen once. Sample: naive CD4+ T cells from PBMCs. Subset: CD45RA+ positively selected. The receptors were gathered from a young man in good health. Some clones in this sample may be carry-over from other donors' samples.

Concerning this clone itself: Other DNA sequences in this specimen translate into the identical CDR3. J is TRBJ1-2 and V is TRBV28; D is possibly TRBD1 (5 bases). The CDR3 sequence is 13 residues long. V shed 6 bases and J shed 2 bases, with 10 bases lying between them. CDR1 and CDR2 from the germline V gene are MDHEN and SYDVKM. The CDR3 reads CASRPGANYGYTF. The CDR3 DNA reads as TGTGCCAGCAGGCCCGGGGCGAACTATGGCTACACCTTC.

The chain couples TRBV5-4 to TRBJ1-6; D is unresolved. The germline V and J ends were trimmed by 0 bases and 7 bases, with 11 bases remaining between them. Germline CDR1 and CDR2: SGHNT and YYREEE (reference sequence). CDR3 length equals 15 residues. CDR3 loop: CASSLERSGNSPLHF. In DNA form, the CDR3 reads TGTGCCAGCAGCTTGGAAAGATCCGGGAATTCACCCCTCCACTTT.

The chain joins TRBV19 to TRBJ1-2; 8 bases agree with TRBD1. From germline, CDR1 is LNHDA and CDR2 SQIVND (reference sequence). The CDR3 runs to 14 residues. V lost 2 bases to trimming and J lost 6 bases; unmatched junction nucleotides: 5. The CDR3 DNA sequence: TGTGCCAGTAGTATACAGGGGGCACAGGATGGCTACACCTTC. This sequence encodes CASSIQGAQDGYTF.

The V and J genes are TRBV9 and TRBJ2-2; D call uncertain. The CDR3 is 13 residues long. The germline CDR1 and CDR2 sequences are SGDLS and YYNGEE. Trimming removed 3 bases at V and 5 bases at J, with 8 bases between. As DNA, the CDR3 is TGTGCCAGCAGCGATCTGAGGACCGGGGAGCTGTTTTTT. Translated, it gives CASSDLRTGELFF.

In nucleotides, the CDR3 is TGCGCCAGCAGCTTGCTCGTGGGGCGAGATACGCAGTATTTT. Translation: CASSLLVGRDTQYF. The rearrangement joins TRBV5-1 to TRBJ2-3; D might be TRBD1 (5 bases). Trimming took off 1 base at V and 5 bases at J, with 11 bases between the two ends. Germline CDR1 SGHRS, CDR2 YFSETQ. This CDR3 is built from 14 residues.

This chain connects TRBV2 to TRBJ2-5, with 8 bases aligning to TRBD1. Germline loops: CDR1 SNHLY, CDR2 FYNNEI. The ends lost 5 bases at V and 5 bases at J; junction bases unmatched: 10. CDR3 length: 15 residues. The CDR3 nucleotides read TGTGCCAGCAGTTGGGCAGGGGGCTTTCCTGAGACCCAGTACTTC. The encoded protein is CASSWAGGFPETQYF.

The chain employs TRBV7-8 and TRBJ1-6; TRBD1 is a possible D gene (6 bases). V was pared by 2 bases and J by 7 bases, with 15 bases between. Looked up from germline, CDR1 is SGHVS and CDR2 is FQNEAQ. The length of the CDR3 is 16 residues. In nucleotides, the CDR3 is TGTGCCAGCAGCTTAAAGAGAACAGGGTCAAATTCACCCCTCCACTTT. Protein product: CASSLKRTGSNSPLHF. Combining the CDR3 with reference TRBV7-8 and TRBJ1-6 gives the whole variable domain GAGVSQSPRYKVAKRGQDVALRCDPISGHVSLFWYQQALGQGPEFLTYFQNEAQLDKSGLPSDRFFAERPEGSVSTLKIQRTQQEDSAVYLCASSLKRTGSNSPLHFGNGTRLTVT.

This chain uses TRBV10-3 with TRBJ1-3; 7 bases match TRBD1. CDR1 ENHRY and CDR2 SYGVKD come from the germline V gene. The CDR3 length is 16 residues. Trimming cost V 6 bases and J 2 bases; bases outside gene matches: 10. CDR3 in DNA: TGTGCCATCAGACTAACCAGGGGGGGAGCTGGAAACACCATATATTTT. Protein sequence: CAIRLTRGGAGNTIYF.

The CDR3 protein is CASRASIAGYNEQFF. Written as DNA, the CDR3 is TGTGCCAGCAGGGCAAGCATAGCGGGTTACAATGAGCAGTTCTTC. The V gene is TRBV2, the J gene TRBJ2-1; 7 nucleotides match TRBD2. The CDR3 contains 15 residues. Germline V gene sequence: CDR1 SNHLY, CDR2 FYNNEI. Trimming cost V 6 bases and J 4 bases; bases outside gene matches: 9.

This clone was detected only once. The chain carries TRBV4-1 and TRBJ2-1; D is possibly TRBD2 (7 bases). The CDR3 has 13 residues. The germline V and J ends were trimmed by 3 bases and 12 bases, with 15 bases remaining between them. Germline CDR1 is MGHRA and CDR2 is YSYEKL. The chain's CDR3 is CASSQGNGGRQFF. The CDR3 coding sequence is TGCGCCAGCAGCCAGGGAAACGGGGGGCGGCAGTTCTTC.